The 6 T cell receptor beta chains below were found in one sample sequenced in a study of early T cells in non-severe SARS-CoV-2 infection. TCRdb re-derived calls from the 5' RACE reads in MiXCR, one entry per CDR3 protein. Altogether 70,000 to 85,000 distinct CDR3 sequences are present, around 12% being singletons, with the ten largest covering approximately 7%. Source material: whole blood. Receptors originate from an adult who was a healthcare worker with PCR-confirmed SARS-CoV-2 infection or an uninfected control (not recorded which).

The chain has TRBV10-1 and TRBJ2-2; perhaps TRBD2 as D (5 bases). Trimming took 6 bases from V and 4 from J, leaving 6 bases between them. Per the germline V gene, CDR1 is WNHNN and CDR2 is SYGVQD (reference sequence). This CDR3 is 12 amino acids long. The CDR3 DNA follows: TGCGCCAGCAGGGCGGGCACCGGGGAGCTGTTTTTT. Its protein product is CASRAGTGELFF.

The genes are TRBV14 and TRBJ2-5; D possibly matches TRBD1 or TRBD2 (5 bases each). The CDR3 consists of 13 residues. V gave up 4 bases and J gave up 5 bases, with 11 bases separating them. Germline V gene sequence: CDR1 SGHDN, CDR2 FVKESK. The CDR3 bases are TGTGCCAGCAGCCTCTTGGGGGTGGAGACCCAGTACTTC. This sequence encodes CASSLLGVETQYF.

In its sample, this clonotype was seen a few times. The rearrangement joins TRBV3-1 to TRBJ2-3, with 10 bases aligning to TRBD1. Germline V gene sequence: CDR1 LGHDT, CDR2 YNNKEL (reference sequence). There are 17 residues in the CDR3. V gave up 1 base and J gave up 5 bases; unmatched junction bases: 9. CDR3 sequence reads: CASSQAGTGEVGDTQYF. Here the CDR3 DNA reads TGTGCCAGCAGCCAAGCTGGGACAGGGGAGGTGGGAGATACGCAGTATTTT.

This clonotype was observed a handful of times. The chain has TRBV24-1 and TRBJ2-2; 11 nucleotides agree with TRBD2. The trim removed 4 bases at V and 2 bases at J, leaving 2 bases unmatched. Germline V gene sequence: CDR1 KGHDR, CDR2 SFDVKD. This CDR3 has 16 amino acids. In DNA, the CDR3 is TGTGCCACCAGTGACGGGACTAGCGGTAACACCGGGGAGCTGTTTTTT. Amino acid sequence: CATSDGTSGNTGELFF.

The rearrangement joins TRBV29-1 to TRBJ2-1; D perhaps matches TRBD1 (5 bases). The CDR3 is 12 residues long. The germline V gene has CDR1 SQVTM and CDR2 ANQGSEA. Trimming took 8 bases from V and 8 from J, leaving 16 bases between them. The CDR3 loop is CSSGQGLHEQFF. In DNA, the CDR3 is TGCAGCTCCGGTCAGGGCTTACATGAGCAGTTCTTC.

This clonotype was seen more than once but under ten times. The CDR3 nucleotides are TGCAGTATCAGGGGGGGCCTGATCGGGGGAGGCTCTGAAGCTTTCTTT. Amino acid sequence: CSIRGGLIGGGSEAFF. V gene TRBV20-1 combines with J gene TRBJ1-1; 7 positions agree with TRBD1. The CDR3 runs 16 residues. V dropped 8 bases and J dropped 6; count of bases not matched to a gene: 21. CDR1 and CDR2 from the germline V gene are DFQATT and SNEGSKA (reference sequence).